Below, 10 T cell receptor beta chains from the same sample are listed, as sequenced in a study of blood T cell repertoires in COVID-19. Profiled with immunoSEQ multiplex PCR; TCRdb holds only in-frame clones, not every one. The sample lists about 58,000 clones; around 90% were seen once. The specimen was peripheral blood. These TCRs come from a man between 60 and 75 years old with active COVID-19.

This chain links TRBV27 with TRBJ2-2, with unresolved D. This CDR3 has 15 amino acids. Germline V gene data show CDR1 as MNHEY and CDR2 as SMNVEV (reference sequence). V lost 5 bases, J lost 4 bases, and 14 bases lay in between. The DNA of the CDR3 is TGTGCCAGCAGTCCCCGGTCCCTAAGCACCGGGGAGCTGTTTTTT. Amino acids: CASSPRSLSTGELFF.

The rearrangement links TRBV6-2 or TRBV6-3 to TRBJ2-1; a weak D match, TRBD2 (7 bases). The CDR3 sequence is 15 residues long. Germline-derived CDR1 and CDR2 are MNHEY and SVGEGT. Trimming stripped 5 bases from V and 5 bases from J, with 16 bases between. CDR3 coding DNA: TGTGCCAGCAGTCGTAGTGGGGGGGCCAACAATGAGCAGTTCTTC. Its protein is CASSRSGGANNEQFF.

The chain recombines TRBV28 with TRBJ2-2, with 9 bases aligning to TRBD1. CDR3 size: 15 residues. After removal of 6 bases from V and 0 bases from J, the junction contained 2 bases not matched to a gene. Per germline, CDR1 MDHEN and CDR2 SYDVKM. The CDR3 DNA is TGTGCCAGCAGGACAGGGGGGACGAACACCGGGGAGCTGTTTTTT. It is translated as CASRTGGTNTGELFF. Full variable domain (rest looked up from reference TRBV28 and TRBJ2-2): DVKVTQSSRYLVKRTGEKVFLECVQDMDHENMFWYRQDPGLGLRLIYFSYDVKMKEKGDIPEGYSVSREKKERFSLILESASTNQTSMYLCASRTGGTNTGELFFGEGSRLTVL.

CDR3 in amino acids: CASSEYQYEQYF. In DNA, the CDR3 is TGTGCCAGCAGTGAATACCAGTACGAGCAGTACTTC. The rearrangement links TRBV25-1 to TRBJ2-7; D not resolved. V was trimmed by 0 bases and J by 4 bases, leaving 4 bases between them. The CDR3 has 12 amino acids. The V gene's germline CDR1 is MGHDK and CDR2 SYGVNS.

This clone appeared once. The chain recombines TRBV9 with TRBJ2-5; D perhaps matches TRBD1 (6 bases). Trimming shortened V by 0 bases and J by 4 bases, and 13 bases separated the two germline ends. CDR1 is SGDLS, CDR2 YYNGEE, per germline. The CDR3 loop spans 15 amino acids. CDR3 in amino acids: CASSVGQGQGETQYF. The CDR3 nucleotides are TGTGCCAGCAGCGTAGGTCAGGGGCAAGGAGAGACCCAGTACTTC.

The chain joins TRBV11-2 to TRBJ1-4, with D possibly matching TRBD1 (5 bases). The CDR3 has 15 amino acids. Trimming pared 1 base from V and 8 bases from J, leaving 14 bases between. Per the germline V gene, CDR1 is SGHAT and CDR2 is FQNNGV. CDR3 nucleotide sequence: TGTGCCAGCAGCTTAGGTAGGGAGGGGAAGGAAAAACTGTTTTTT. It translates to CASSLGREGKEKLFF.

The chain recombines TRBV10-3 with TRBJ1-3; D is perhaps TRBD1 (6 bases). V was pared by 6 bases and J by 3 bases, with 6 bases between. Germline V CDR1 and CDR2: ENHRY, SYGVKD. The CDR3 loop spans 12 amino acids. CDR3 coding DNA: TGTGCCATCAGGGACAGTGGAAACACCATATATTTT. Its protein is CAIRDSGNTIYF.

The chain links TRBV7-2 to TRBJ2-1; 10 bases map to TRBD2. Germline V gene data show CDR1 as SGHTA and CDR2 as FQGNSA. After removal of 5 bases from V and 0 bases from J, the junction contained 4 bases not matched to a gene. The CDR3 sequence is 16 residues long. The CDR3 reads CASSGGLASSYNEQFF. The CDR3 bases are TGTGCCAGCAGCGGGGGACTAGCGAGCTCCTACAATGAGCAGTTCTTC. The whole variable domain, filled in from reference TRBV7-2 and TRBJ2-1, reads GAGVSQSPSNKVTEKGKDVELRCDPISGHTALYWYRQSLGQGLEFLIYFQGNSAPDKSGLPSDRFSAERTGGSVSTLTIQRTQQEDSAVYLCASSGGLASSYNEQFFGPGTRLTVL.

The chain has TRBV5-4 and TRBJ1-6, with D possibly matching TRBD1 (6 bases). The CDR3 runs to 18 residues. Germline loops: CDR1 SGHNT, CDR2 YYREEE (reference sequence). The germline V and J ends were trimmed by 5 bases and 7 bases, with 25 bases remaining between them. The DNA of the CDR3 is TGTGCCAGCAGTATTAGTGCCGGGACACACTCCATCAATTCACCCCTCCACTTT. It yields the protein CASSISAGTHSINSPLHF.

The rearrangement uses TRBV5-4 and TRBJ2-2; 12 positions match TRBD2. V trimming: 4 bases; J trimming: 7 bases; junction bases outside the gene matches: 11. The CDR3 extends over 17 amino acids. Germline V lookup: CDR1 SGHNT, CDR2 YYREEE (reference sequence). The CDR3 DNA follows: TGTGCCAGCAGCCTACCGACTAGCGGGAGCTATAACGGGGAGCTGTTTTTT. Its protein product is CASSLPTSGSYNGELFF.